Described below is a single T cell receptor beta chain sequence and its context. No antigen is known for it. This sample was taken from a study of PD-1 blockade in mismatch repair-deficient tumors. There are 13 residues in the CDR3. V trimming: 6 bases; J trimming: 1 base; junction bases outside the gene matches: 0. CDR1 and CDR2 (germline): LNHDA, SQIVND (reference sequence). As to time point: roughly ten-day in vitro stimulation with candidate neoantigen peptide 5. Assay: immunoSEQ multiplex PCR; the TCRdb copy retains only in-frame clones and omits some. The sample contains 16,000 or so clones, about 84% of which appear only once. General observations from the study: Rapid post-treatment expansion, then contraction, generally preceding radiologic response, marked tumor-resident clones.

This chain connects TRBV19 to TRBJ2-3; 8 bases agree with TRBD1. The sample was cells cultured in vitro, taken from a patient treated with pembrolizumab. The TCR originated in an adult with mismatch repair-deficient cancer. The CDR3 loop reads CASRQGGTDTQYF. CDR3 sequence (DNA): TGTGCCAGTAGACAGGGGGGCACAGATACGCAGTATTTT. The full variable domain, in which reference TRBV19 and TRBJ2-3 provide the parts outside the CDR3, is DGGITQSPKYLFRKEGQNVTLSCEQNLNHDAMYWYRQDPGQGLRLIYYSQIVNDFQKGDIAEGYSVSREKKESFPLTVTSAQKNPTAFYLCASRQGGTDTQYFGPGTRLTVL.